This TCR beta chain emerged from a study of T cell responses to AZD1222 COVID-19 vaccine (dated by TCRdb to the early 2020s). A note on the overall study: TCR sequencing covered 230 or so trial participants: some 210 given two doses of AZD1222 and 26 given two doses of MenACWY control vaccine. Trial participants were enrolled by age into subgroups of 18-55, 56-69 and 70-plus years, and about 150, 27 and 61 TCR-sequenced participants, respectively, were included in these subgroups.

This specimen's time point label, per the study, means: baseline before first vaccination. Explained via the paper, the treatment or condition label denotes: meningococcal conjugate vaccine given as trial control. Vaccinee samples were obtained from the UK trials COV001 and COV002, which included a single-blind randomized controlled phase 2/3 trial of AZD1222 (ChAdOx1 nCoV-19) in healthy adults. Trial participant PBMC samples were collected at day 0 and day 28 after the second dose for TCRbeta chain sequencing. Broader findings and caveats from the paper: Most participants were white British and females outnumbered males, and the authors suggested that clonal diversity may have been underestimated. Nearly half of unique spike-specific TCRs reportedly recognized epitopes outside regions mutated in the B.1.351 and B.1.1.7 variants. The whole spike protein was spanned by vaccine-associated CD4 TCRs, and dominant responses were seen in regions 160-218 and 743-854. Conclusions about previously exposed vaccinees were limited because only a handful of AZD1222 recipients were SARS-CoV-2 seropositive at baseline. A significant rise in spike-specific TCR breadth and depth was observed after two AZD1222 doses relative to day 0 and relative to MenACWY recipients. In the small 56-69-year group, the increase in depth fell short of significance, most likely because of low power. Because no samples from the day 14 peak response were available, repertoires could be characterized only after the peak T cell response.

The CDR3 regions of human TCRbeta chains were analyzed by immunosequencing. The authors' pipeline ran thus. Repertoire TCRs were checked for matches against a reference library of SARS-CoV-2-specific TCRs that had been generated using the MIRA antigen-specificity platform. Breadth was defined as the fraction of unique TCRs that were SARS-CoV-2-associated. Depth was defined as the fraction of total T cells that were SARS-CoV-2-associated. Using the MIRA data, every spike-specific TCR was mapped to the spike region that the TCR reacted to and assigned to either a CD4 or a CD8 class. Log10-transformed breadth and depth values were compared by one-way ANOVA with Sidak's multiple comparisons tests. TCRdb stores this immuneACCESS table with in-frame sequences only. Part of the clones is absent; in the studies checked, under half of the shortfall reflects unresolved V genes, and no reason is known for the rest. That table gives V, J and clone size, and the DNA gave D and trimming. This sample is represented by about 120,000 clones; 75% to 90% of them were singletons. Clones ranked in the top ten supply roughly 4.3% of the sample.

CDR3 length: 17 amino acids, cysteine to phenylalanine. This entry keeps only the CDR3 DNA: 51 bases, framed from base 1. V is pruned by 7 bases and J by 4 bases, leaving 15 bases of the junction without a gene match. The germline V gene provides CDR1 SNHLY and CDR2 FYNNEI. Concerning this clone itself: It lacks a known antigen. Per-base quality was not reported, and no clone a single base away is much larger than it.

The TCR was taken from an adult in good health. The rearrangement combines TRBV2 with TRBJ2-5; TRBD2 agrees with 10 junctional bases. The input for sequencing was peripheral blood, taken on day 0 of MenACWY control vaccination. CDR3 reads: CASTVASGGAGIETQYF. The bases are TGTGCCAGCACGGTGGCCAGCGGGGGGGCCGGGATAGAGACCCAGTACTTC. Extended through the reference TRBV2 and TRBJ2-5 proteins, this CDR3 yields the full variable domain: EPEVTQTPSHQVTQMGQEVILRCVPISNHLYFYWYRQILGQKVEFLVSFYNNEISEKSEIFDDQFSVERPDGSNFTLKIRSTKLEDSAMYFCASTVASGGAGIETQYFGPGTRLLVL.